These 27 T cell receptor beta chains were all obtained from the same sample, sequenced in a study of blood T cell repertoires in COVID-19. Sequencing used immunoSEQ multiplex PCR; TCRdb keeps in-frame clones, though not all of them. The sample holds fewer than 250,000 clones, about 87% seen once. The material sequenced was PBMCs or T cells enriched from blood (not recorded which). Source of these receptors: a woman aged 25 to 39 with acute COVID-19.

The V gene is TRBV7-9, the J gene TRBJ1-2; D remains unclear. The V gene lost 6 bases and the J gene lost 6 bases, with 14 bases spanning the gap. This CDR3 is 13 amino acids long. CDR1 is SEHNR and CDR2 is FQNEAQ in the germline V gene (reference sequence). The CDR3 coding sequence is TGTGCCAGCAGTTTAAATGGAGGCGATGGCTACACCTTC. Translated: CASSLNGGDGYTF.

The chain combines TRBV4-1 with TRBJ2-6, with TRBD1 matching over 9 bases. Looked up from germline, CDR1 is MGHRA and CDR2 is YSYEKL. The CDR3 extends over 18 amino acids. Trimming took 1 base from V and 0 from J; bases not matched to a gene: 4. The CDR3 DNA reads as TGCGCCAGCAGCCAAGGACAGGGGGTCCTCTCTGGGGCCAACGTCCTGACTTTC. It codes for CASSQGQGVLSGANVLTF.

The CDR3 loop reads CASSRTGPANTEAFF. The DNA of the CDR3 is TGTGCCAGCAGTCGGACAGGACCAGCGAACACTGAAGCTTTCTTT. The chain carries TRBV27 and TRBJ1-1; 7 positions match TRBD1. V shed 5 bases, J shed 1 base, and the junction held 7 bases outside the gene matches. The CDR3 sequence is 15 residues long. Germline assignment: CDR1 MNHEY and CDR2 SMNVEV (reference sequence).

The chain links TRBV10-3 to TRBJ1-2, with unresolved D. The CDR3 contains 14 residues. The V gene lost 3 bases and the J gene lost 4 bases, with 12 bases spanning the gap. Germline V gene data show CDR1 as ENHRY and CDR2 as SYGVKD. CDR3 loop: CAISDSEIGYGYTF. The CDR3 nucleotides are TGTGCCATCAGTGATTCGGAGATCGGCTATGGCTACACCTTC.

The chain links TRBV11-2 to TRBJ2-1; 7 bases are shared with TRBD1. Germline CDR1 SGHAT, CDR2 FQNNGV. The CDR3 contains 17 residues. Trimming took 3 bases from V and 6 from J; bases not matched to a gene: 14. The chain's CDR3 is CASSFAVEGAVGNEQFF. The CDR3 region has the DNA TGTGCCAGCAGCTTCGCGGTTGAGGGGGCGGTGGGCAATGAGCAGTTCTTC.

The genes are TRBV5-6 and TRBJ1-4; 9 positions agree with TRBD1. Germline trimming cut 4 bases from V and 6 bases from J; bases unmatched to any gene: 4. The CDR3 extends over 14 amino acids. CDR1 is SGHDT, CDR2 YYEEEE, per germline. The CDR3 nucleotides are TGTGCCAGCAGCAAGGGGGACAGGGATGAAAAACTGTTTTTT. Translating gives CASSKGDRDEKLFF.

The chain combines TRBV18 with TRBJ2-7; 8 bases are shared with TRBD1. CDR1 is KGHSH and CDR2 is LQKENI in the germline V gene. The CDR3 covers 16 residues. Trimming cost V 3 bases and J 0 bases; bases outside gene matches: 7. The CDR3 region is CASSPLGQGSSYEQYF. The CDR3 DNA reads TGTGCCAGCTCACCCTTAGGACAGGGTAGCTCCTACGAGCAGTACTTC.

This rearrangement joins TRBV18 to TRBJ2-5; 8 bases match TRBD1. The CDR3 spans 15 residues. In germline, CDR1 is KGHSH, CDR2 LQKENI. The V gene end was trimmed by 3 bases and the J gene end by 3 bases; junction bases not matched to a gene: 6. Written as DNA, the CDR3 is TGTGCCAGCTCACCGGCGGGACAGGATGAAGAGACCCAGTACTTC. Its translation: CASSPAGQDEETQYF.

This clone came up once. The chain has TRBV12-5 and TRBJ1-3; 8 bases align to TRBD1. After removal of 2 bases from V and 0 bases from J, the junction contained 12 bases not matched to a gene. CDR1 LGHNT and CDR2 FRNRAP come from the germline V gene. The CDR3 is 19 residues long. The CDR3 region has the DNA TGTGCTAGTGGTTTGTCAGGGGGCTCCTTAATCAGCTCTGGAAACACCATATATTTT. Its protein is CASGLSGGSLISSGNTIYF.

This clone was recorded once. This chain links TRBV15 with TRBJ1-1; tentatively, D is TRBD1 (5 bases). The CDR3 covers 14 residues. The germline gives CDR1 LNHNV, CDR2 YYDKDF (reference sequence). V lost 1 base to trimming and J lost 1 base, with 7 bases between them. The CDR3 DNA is TGTGCCACCAGCAGAGCAGGACAGAACACTGAAGCTTTCTTT. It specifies CATSRAGQNTEAFF.

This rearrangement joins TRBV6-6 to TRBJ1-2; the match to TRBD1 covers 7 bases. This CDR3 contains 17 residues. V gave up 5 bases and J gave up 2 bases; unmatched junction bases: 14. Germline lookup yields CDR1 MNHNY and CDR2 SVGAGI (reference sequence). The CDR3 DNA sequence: TGTGCCAGCAGTCTTAGGTACAGGGGCCGACTGAACTATGGCTACACCTTC. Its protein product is CASSLRYRGRLNYGYTF.

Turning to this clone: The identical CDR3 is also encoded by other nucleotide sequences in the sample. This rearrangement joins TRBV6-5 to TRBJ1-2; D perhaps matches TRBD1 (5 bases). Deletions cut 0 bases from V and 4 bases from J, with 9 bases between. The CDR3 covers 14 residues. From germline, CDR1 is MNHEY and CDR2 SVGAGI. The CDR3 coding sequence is TGTGCCAGCAGTTACTCGGGGGGTCTCTATGGCTACACCTTC. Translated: CASSYSGGLYGYTF.

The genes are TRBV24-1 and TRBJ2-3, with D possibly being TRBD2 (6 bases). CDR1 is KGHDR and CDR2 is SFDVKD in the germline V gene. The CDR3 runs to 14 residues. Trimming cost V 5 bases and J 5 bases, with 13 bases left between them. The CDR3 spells CATSGPGVIDTQYF. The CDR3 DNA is TGTGCCACCAGTGGGCCGGGGGTGATAGATACGCAGTATTTT.

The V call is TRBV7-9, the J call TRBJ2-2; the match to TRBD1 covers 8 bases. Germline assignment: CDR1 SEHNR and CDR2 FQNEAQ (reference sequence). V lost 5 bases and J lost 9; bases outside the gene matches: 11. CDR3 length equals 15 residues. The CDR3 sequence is CASSTPDRVARELFF. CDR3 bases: TGTGCCAGCAGCACACCGGACAGGGTAGCCAGGGAGCTGTTTTTT.

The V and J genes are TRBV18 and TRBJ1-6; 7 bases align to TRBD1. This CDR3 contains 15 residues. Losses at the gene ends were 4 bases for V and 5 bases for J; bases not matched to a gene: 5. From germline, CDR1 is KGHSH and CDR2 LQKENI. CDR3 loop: CASSRDREHNSPLHF. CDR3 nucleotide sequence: TGTGCCAGCTCACGCGACAGGGAGCATAATTCACCCCTCCACTTT.

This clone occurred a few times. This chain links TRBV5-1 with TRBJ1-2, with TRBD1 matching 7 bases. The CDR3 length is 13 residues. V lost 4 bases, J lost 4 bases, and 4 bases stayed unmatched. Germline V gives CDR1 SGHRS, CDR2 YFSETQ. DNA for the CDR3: TGCGCCAGCAGCGACAGGGCTAGCTATGGCTACACCTTC. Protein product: CASSDRASYGYTF.

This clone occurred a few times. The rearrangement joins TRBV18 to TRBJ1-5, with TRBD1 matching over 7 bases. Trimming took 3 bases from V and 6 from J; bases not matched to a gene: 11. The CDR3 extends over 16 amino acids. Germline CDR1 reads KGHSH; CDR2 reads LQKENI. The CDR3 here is CASSPQSYRGGQPQHF. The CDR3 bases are TGTGCCAGCTCACCTCAATCATACAGGGGTGGTCAGCCCCAGCATTTT.

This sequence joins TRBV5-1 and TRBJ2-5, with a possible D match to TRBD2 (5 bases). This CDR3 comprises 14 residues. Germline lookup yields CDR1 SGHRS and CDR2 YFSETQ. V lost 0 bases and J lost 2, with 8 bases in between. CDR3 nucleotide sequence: TGCGCCAGCAGCTTGGCTAGCAGTCAAGAGACCCAGTACTTC. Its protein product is CASSLASSQETQYF.

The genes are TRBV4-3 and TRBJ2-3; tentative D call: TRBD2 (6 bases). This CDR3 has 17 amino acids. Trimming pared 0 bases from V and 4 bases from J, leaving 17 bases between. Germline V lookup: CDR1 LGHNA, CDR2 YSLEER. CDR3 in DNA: TGCGCCAGCAGCCAAGATCCGGGACTCCTCTTCGCAGATACGCAGTATTTT. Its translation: CASSQDPGLLFADTQYF.

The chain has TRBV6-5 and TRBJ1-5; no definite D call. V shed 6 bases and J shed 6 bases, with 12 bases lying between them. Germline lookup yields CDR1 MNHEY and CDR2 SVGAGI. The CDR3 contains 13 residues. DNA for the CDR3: TGTGCCAGCAGCGCTGCAGGTACTCAGCCCCAGCATTTT. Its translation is CASSAAGTQPQHF.

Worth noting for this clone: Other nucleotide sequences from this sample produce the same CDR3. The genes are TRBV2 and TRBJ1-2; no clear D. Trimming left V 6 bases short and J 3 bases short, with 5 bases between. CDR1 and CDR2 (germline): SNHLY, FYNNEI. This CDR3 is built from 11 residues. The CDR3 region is CASREDYGYTF. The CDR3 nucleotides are TGTGCCAGCAGGGAGGACTATGGCTACACCTTC.

CDR3 DNA: TGTGCCATCACAGGACTAGCGGGCGATGAGCAGTTCTTC. Amino acid sequence: CAITGLAGDEQFF. This chain uses TRBV10-3 with TRBJ2-1; 11 bases map to TRBD2. The CDR3 sequence is 13 residues long. J lost 8 bases, V lost 7 bases, and 4 bases had no gene match. Per germline, CDR1 ENHRY and CDR2 SYGVKD.

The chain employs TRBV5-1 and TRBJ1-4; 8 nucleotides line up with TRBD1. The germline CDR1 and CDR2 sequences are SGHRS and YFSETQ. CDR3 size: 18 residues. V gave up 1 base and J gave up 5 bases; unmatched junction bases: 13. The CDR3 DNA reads TGCGCCAGCAGCTTGTTCGGACGGGACAGGAGAACGAATGAAAAACTGTTTTTT. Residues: CASSLFGRDRRTNEKLFF.

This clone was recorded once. CDR3 DNA: TGCGCCAGCAGCTTAGGGACAGATAGCAATCAGCCCCAGCATTTT. Protein: CASSLGTDSNQPQHF. This chain links TRBV5-1 with TRBJ1-5; TRBD1 matches at 7 bases. The CDR3 has 15 residues. In germline, CDR1 is SGHRS, CDR2 YFSETQ. V dropped 2 bases and J dropped 0; count of bases not matched to a gene: 2.

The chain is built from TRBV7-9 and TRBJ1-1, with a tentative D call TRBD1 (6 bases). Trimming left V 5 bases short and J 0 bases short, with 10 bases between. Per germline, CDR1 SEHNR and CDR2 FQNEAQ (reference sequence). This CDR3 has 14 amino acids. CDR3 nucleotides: TGTGCCAGCAGCCAAGGGGGTTTGAACACTGAAGCTTTCTTT. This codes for CASSQGGLNTEAFF.

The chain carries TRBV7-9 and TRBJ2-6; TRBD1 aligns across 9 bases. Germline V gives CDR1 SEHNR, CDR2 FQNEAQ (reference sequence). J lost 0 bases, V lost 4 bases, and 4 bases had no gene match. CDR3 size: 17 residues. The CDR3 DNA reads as TGTGCCAGCAGCTATACAGGGGGCAACTCTGGGGCCAACGTCCTGACTTTC. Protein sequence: CASSYTGGNSGANVLTF.

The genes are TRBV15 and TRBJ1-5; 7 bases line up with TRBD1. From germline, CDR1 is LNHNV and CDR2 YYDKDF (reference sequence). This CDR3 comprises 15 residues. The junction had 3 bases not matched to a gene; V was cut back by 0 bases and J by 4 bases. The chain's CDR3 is CATSRDSGQNQPQHF. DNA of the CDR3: TGTGCCACCAGCAGAGATTCGGGACAGAATCAGCCCCAGCATTTT.